This is a list of T cell receptor beta chains from one sample in a study of graft-versus-host responses after intestinal transplantation. These receptors have no identified antigens. Data came from immunoSEQ multiplex PCR; TCRdb stores just in-frame clones and leaves some out. The profile shows about 110,000 clones, 93% of them singletons. The source was unstimulated CD8+ T cells sorted from spleen or lymph node cells, collected before transplant. The source is a human donor who was the organ donor for an intestinal transplant. Each CDR3 is given with its conserved first and last residue. The D gene is left open where the match is weak. Some rows have no size entry. The others give once, few or many, or a class for an expanded clone.

TRBV29-1	TRBJ1-2	once	NA	CSVEQAATPGYTF	TGCAGCGTGGAACAGGCCGCAACCCCCGGCTACACCTTC
TRBV4-3	TRBJ1-2	once	NA	CASSQKRRQTGRHGYTF	TGCGCCAGCAGCCAAAAACGTCGGCAAACCGGCCGACATGGCTACACCTTC
TRBV7-2	TRBJ2-7	NA	TRBD2	CASSPLGGPNEQYF	TGTGCCAGCAGCCCTCTGGGAGGGCCCAACGAGCAGTACTTC
TRBV7-9	TRBJ2-7	NA	NA	CASSFARERVWEQYF	TGTGCCAGCAGCTTTGCGCGGGAAAGGGTATGGGAGCAGTACTTC
TRBV6-1	TRBJ1-5	once	NA	CASSVSGAQPQHF	TGTGCCAGCAGTGTCTCGGGGGCTCAGCCCCAGCATTTT
TRBV4-1	TRBJ2-1	NA	TRBD1	CASSQDRGQGTYNEQFF	TGCGCCAGCAGCCAAGATCGAGGACAGGGGACCTACAATGAGCAGTTCTTC
TRBV29-1	TRBJ2-1	NA	TRBD1	CSVDIRGLINEQFF	TGCAGCGTTGATATCAGGGGGTTGATCAATGAGCAGTTCTTC
TRBV6-1	TRBJ2-7	once	NA	CASSDELPDEQYF	TGTGCCAGCAGTGATGAATTGCCGGACGAGCAGTACTTC
TRBV7-2	TRBJ2-7	NA	NA	CASSLGVGSYYEQYF	TGTGCCAGCAGCTTAGGGGTCGGGTCTTACTACGAGCAGTACTTC
TRBV19	TRBJ1-1	NA	TRBD1	CASSLQGDSTEAFF	TGTGCCAGTAGCCTACAGGGGGATAGCACTGAAGCTTTCTTT
TRBV4-1	TRBJ2-1	NA	NA	CASSQNSGLYNEQFF	TGCGCCAGCAGCCAAAATAGCGGCCTCTACAATGAGCAGTTCTTC
TRBV5-6	TRBJ2-7	NA	TRBD2	CASSLSMIAGAHYEQYF	TGTGCCAGCAGCTTGTCTATGATAGCGGGAGCTCACTACGAGCAGTACTTC
TRBV27	TRBJ2-1	NA	NA	CASRLSYNEQFF	TGTGCCAGCAGACTAAGCTACAATGAGCAGTTCTTC
TRBV2	TRBJ2-7	NA	NA	CASSGEARDPYEQYF	TGTGCCAGCAGTGGGGAAGCCAGGGACCCCTACGAGCAGTACTTC
TRBV10-3	TRBJ2-2	NA	TRBD1	CAISGGQGASGTGELFF	TGTGCCATCAGTGGGGGACAGGGGGCTTCGGGAACCGGGGAGCTGTTTTTT
TRBV15	TRBJ2-7	once	NA	CATSRVQGSYEQYF	TGTGCCACCAGCAGAGTTCAGGGGTCCTACGAGCAGTACTTC
TRBV10-3	TRBJ2-3	NA	NA	CAISESLAGANTDTQYF	TGTGCCATCAGTGAGTCTTTAGCTGGAGCAAACACAGATACGCAGTATTTT
TRBV6-5	TRBJ2-7	NA	NA	CASSEQASYEQYF	TGTGCCAGCAGTGAACAAGCGTCCTACGAGCAGTACTTC
TRBV9	TRBJ2-3	NA	NA	CASSVIAELTDTQYF	TGTGCCAGCAGCGTGATAGCGGAGCTCACAGATACGCAGTATTTT
TRBV19	TRBJ2-3	NA	NA	CASSILDTSTDTQYF	TGTGCCAGTAGTATCCTTGACACTAGCACAGATACGCAGTATTTT
TRBV5-1	TRBJ1-2	NA	NA	CASSLAGYGYTF	TGCGCCAGCAGCTTGGCCGGCTATGGCTACACCTTC
TRBV6-5	TRBJ1-2	NA	NA	CASSESGAFYGYTF	TGTGCCAGCAGTGAATCGGGGGCCTTCTATGGCTACACCTTC
TRBV13	TRBJ2-1	NA	NA	CASSLGLGPNEQFF	TGTGCCAGCAGCTTGGGCCTTGGGCCCAATGAGCAGTTCTTC
TRBV19	TRBJ2-2	NA	NA	CASTGLNTGELFF	TGTGCCAGTACGGGGCTGAACACCGGGGAGCTGTTTTTT